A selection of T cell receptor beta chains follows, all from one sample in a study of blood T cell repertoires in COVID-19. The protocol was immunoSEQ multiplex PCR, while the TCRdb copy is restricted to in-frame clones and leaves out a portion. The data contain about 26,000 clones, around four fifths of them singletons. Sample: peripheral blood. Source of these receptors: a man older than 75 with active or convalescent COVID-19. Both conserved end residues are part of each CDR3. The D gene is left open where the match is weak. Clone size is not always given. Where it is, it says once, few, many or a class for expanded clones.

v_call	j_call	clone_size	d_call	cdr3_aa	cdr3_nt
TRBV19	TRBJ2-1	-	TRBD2	CASRTSGVPNEQFF	TGTGCCAGTAGGACTAGCGGGGTTCCCAATGAGCAGTTCTTC
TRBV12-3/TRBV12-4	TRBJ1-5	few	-	CASRGNSNQPQHF	TGTGCCAGCCGGGGGAATAGCAATCAGCCCCAGCATTTT
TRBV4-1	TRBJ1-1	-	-	CASSLLGVGGSTAFF	TGCGCCAGCAGCCTTCTGGGTGTGGGGGGATCTACGGCTTTCTTT
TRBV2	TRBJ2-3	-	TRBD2	CASSGGTSGTRTDTQYF	TGTGCCAGCAGTGGGGGGACTAGCGGGACTCGCACAGATACGCAGTATTTT
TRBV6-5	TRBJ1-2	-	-	CASKTSRQETGYTF	TGTGCCAGCAAGACGAGTCGACAGGAGACTGGCTACACCTTC
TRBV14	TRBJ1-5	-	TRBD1	CASSPAPGTGGNQPQHF	TGTGCCAGCAGCCCAGCCCCCGGGACAGGGGGCAATCAGCCCCAGCATTTT
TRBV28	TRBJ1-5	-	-	CASRKQGLTNSNQPQHF	TGTGCCAGCAGAAAACAGGGTCTAACGAATAGCAATCAGCCCCAGCATTTT
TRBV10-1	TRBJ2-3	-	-	CASSSGLWDTDTQYF	TGCGCCAGCAGTTCGGGATTGTGGGACACAGATACGCAGTATTTT
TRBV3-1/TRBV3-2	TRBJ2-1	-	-	CASSQDLSGLGNEQFF	TGTGCCAGCAGCCAAGATCTATCGGGACTCGGTAATGAGCAGTTCTTC
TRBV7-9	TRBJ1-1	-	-	CASSLGPTSLTEAFF	TGTGCCAGCAGCTTAGGTCCTACCTCACTCACTGAAGCTTTCTTT
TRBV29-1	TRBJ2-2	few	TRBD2	CSVVWREVAYTGELFF	TGCAGCGTTGTCTGGCGGGAGGTGGCCTACACCGGGGAGCTGTTTTTT
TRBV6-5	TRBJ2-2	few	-	CASSSPRNTGELFF	TGTGCCAGCAGTTCCCCCAGGAACACCGGGGAGCTGTTTTTT
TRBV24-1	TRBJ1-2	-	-	CATSESFGDNYGYTF	TGTGCCACCAGTGAGAGCTTCGGTGATAACTATGGCTACACCTTC
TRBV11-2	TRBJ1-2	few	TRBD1	CASSSPRTGAVGGYTF	TGTGCCAGCAGCTCGCCCCGGACAGGGGCGGTTGGTGGCTACACCTTC
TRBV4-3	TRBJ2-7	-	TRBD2	CASSQGTSGRNEQYF	TGCGCCAGCAGCCAAGGGACTAGCGGGAGGAACGAGCAGTACTTC
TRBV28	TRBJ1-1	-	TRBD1	CASNKQGAYTEAFF	TGTGCCAGCAATAAACAGGGGGCCTACACTGAAGCTTTCTTT
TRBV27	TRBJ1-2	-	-	CASSLLGRGVYGYTF	TGTGCCAGCAGTTTATTAGGCAGGGGAGTCTATGGCTACACCTTC
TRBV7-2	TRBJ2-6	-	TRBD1	CASSSQGGGSGANVLTF	TGTGCCAGCAGCTCACAGGGGGGAGGCTCTGGGGCCAACGTCCTGACTTTC
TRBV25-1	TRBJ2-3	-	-	CASSGDRMLSTQYF	TGTGCCAGCAGCGGTGACAGGATGCTAAGTACGCAGTATTTT
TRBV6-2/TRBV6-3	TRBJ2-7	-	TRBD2	CASSWTSGRSSYEQYF	TGTGCCAGCAGCTGGACTAGCGGACGTTCCTCCTACGAGCAGTACTTC
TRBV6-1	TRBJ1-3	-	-	CASSDQGQAGNTIYF	TGTGCCAGCAGTGACCAGGGTCAGGCTGGAAACACCATATATTTT
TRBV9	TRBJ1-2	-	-	CASSVDTLGDGYTF	TGTGCCAGCAGCGTAGACACCTTGGGCGATGGCTACACCTTC
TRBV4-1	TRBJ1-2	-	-	CASSRGAADYGYTF	TGCGCCAGCAGCCGTGGGGCCGCGGACTATGGCTACACCTTC
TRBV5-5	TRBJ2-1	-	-	CASKTREQSSYNEQFF	TGTGCCAGCAAAACCAGGGAACAGAGCTCCTACAATGAGCAGTTCTTC
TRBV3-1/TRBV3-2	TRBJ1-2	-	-	CASSLGLRYGYTF	TGTGCCAGCAGCCTGGGGCTACGCTATGGCTACACCTTC